This TCR beta chain was identified in a study of blood T cell repertoires in COVID-19. Looking at the study overall: The origin of the acute and convalescent COVID-19 samples was the United States, Italy and Spain. Sample material is recorded as cDNA or gDNA derived from T cells, B-cell-depleted T cells, or PBMCs.

There are a few counts of this clone. Original data processing: Reference gene primer amplification gave estimated nucleated cell counts. The protocol was immunoSEQ multiplex PCR, while the TCRdb copy is restricted to in-frame clones and leaves out a portion. That table supplies the V and J calls and clone size; D and trimming were determined from the DNA. This table holds roughly 73,000 clones, nearly 90% found once. Germline V gene sequence: CDR1 LGHDT, CDR2 YNNKEL (reference sequence). The CDR3 sequence is 14 residues long. V lost 0 bases and J lost 11, with 16 bases in between. The chain uses TRBV3-1 (or the pseudogene TRBV3-2) and TRBJ1-2; perhaps TRBD1 as D (5 bases). Sequencing was performed on peripheral blood. The TCR was taken from a man in his sixties or seventies with active or convalescent COVID-19. DNA of the CDR3: TGTGCCAGCAGCCAAGATTACAGCGCCCGGGGGTACACCTTC. It codes for CASSQDYSARGYTF.